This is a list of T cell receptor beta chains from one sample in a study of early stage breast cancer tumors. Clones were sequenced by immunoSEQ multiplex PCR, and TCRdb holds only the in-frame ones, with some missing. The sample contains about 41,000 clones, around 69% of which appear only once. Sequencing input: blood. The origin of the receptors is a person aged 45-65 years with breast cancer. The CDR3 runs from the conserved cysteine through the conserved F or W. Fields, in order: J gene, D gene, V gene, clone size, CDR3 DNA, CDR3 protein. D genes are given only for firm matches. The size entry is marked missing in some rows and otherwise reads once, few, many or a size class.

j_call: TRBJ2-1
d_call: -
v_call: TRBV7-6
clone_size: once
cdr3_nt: TGTGCCAGCAGCTTAGACACCTACAATGAGCAGTTCTTC
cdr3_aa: CASSLDTYNEQFF

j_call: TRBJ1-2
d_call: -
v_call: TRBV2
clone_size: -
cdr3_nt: TGTGCCAGCAGTGAGGGCAGGGAAGCCAGCTGGAACACCTTC
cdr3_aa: CASSEGREASWNTF

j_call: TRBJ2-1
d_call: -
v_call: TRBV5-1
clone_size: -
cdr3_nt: TGCGCCAGCAGCTCTGACAATGAGCAGTTCTTC
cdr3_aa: CASSSDNEQFF

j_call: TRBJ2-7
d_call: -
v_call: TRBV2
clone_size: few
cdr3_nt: TGTGCCAGCAGGGCGGGGATTCCTTACGAGCAGTACTTC
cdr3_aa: CASRAGIPYEQYF

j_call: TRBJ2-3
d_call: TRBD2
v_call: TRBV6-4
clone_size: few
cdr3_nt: TGTGCCAGCAGTGACTCTAGCGGGGGGGCAGATACGCAGTATTTT
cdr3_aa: CASSDSSGGADTQYF

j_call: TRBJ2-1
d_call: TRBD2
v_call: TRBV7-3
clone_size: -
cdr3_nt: TGTGCCAGCAGCCCGGGACTAGCGGGAGGACCCTACAATGAGCAGTTCTTC
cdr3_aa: CASSPGLAGGPYNEQFF

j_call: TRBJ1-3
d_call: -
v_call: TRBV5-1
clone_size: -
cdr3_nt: TGCGCCAGCAGCTTGGATGAGGGTACGTTTGGAAACACCATATATTTT
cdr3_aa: CASSLDEGTFGNTIYF

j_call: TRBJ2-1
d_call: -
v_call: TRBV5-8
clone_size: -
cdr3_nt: TGTGCCAGCAGCTTGTATCTTTACAATGAGCAGTTCTTC
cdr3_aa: CASSLYLYNEQFF

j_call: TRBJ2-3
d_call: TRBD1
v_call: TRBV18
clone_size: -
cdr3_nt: TGTGCCAGCTCCCGCCAGGGACAGGGAGAGGATACGCAGTATTTT
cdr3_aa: CASSRQGQGEDTQYF

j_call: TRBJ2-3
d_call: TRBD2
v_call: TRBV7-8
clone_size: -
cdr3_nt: TGTGCCAGCAGCCTACGAGGGACTAGCGTTGCAGATACGCAGTATTTT
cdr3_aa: CASSLRGTSVADTQYF

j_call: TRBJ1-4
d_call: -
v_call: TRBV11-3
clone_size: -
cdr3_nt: TGTGCCAGCAGCTTGTACCCACAGGATCAAAAACTGTTTTTT
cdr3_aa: CASSLYPQDQKLFF

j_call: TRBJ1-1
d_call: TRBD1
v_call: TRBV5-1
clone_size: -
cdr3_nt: TGCGCCAGCAGCTACACGACAGGGATGAACACTGAAGCTTTCTTT
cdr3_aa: CASSYTTGMNTEAFF

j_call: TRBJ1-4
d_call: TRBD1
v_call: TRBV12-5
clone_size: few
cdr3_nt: TGTGCTAGTGGTCCGGGACAGACTGAAAAACTGTTTTTT
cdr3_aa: CASGPGQTEKLFF

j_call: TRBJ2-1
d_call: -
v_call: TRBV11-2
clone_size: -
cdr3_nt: TGTGCCAGCAGCTTAGTTCCGGGAGAAGCCTACAATGAGCAGTTCTTC
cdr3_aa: CASSLVPGEAYNEQFF